This T cell receptor (beta chain) was documented in a study of regulatory T cells. Study results and caveats: Hydrophobic residues at CDR3 positions 6 and 7 were enriched in conventional CD4+ T cells of CD3G-deficient patients. Regulatory T cells showed the strongest V-J pair restriction and V/J gene skewing among patient repertoires.

Germline values: CDR1 MDHEN, CDR2 SYDVKM. The CDR3 spans 14 residues. Trimming removed 4 bases at V and 7 bases at J, with 13 bases between. Regulatory (CD25-high CD127-low) and conventional (CD25-low CD127-high) CD4+ T cells were sorted separately. To note about this clone: Its antigen remains unidentified.

Primers: 52 TRBV forward and 13 TRBJ reverse. Profiled with immunoSEQ multiplex PCR; TCRdb holds only in-frame clones, not every one. Here the sample spans about 35,000 clones, 89% being singletons. The chain combines TRBV28 with TRBJ2-2; D remains ambiguous. This clonotype was obtained from a young adult with CD3G deficiency. Sequencing was done on a sample of conventional CD4+ T cells sorted from blood. The CDR3 region is CASSSLNWNGELFF. In nucleotides, the CDR3 is TGTGCCAGCAGTTCCCTAAACTGGAACGGGGAGCTGTTTTTT.